These 2 T cell receptor beta chains share one sample of origin, sequenced in a study of blood T cell repertoires in COVID-19. The assay was immunoSEQ multiplex PCR, and TCRdb's table has in-frame clones only and misses some. The sample has roughly 250,000 clones, 88% seen once. Source material: PBMCs or T cells enriched from blood (not recorded which). These receptors all stem from a woman aged 40 to 50 with acute COVID-19.

This clone occurred once. V usage is TRBV3-1 (or the pseudogene TRBV3-2) and J usage is TRBJ2-5; D call uncertain. The ends were cut back, 1 base at V and 5 bases at J, with 11 bases in the middle. There are 14 residues in the CDR3. Per the germline V gene, CDR1 is LGHDT and CDR2 is YNNKEL (reference sequence). In DNA form, the CDR3 reads TGTGCCAGCAGCCAAGTTGTACAGAGCGAGACCCAGTACTTC. Encoded protein: CASSQVVQSETQYF.

The V call is TRBV28, the J call TRBJ2-7, with TRBD1 matching 9 bases. Germline CDR1 and CDR2: MDHEN and SYDVKM. The V gene end was trimmed by 5 bases and the J gene end by 5 bases; junction bases not matched to a gene: 7. The CDR3 sequence is 14 residues long. In nucleotides, the CDR3 is TGTGCCAGCAGTGGAGGACAGGGGATCCACGAGCAGTACTTC. It is translated as CASSGGQGIHEQYF.